These T cell receptor beta chains were read from a single sample in a study of T-cell memory formation after mild COVID-19. TCRdb called the 5' RACE reads again in MiXCR, with one record for every CDR3 protein. The sample yields about 470,000 distinct CDR3 sequences, roughly 18% seen once. The sequencing input was PBMCs or a T cell subset sorted from them (not recorded which). The receptors stem from an adult woman who had mild COVID-19 (a few samples of this study predate the infection). Cell type and time point are not known. Each CDR3 is given with its conserved first and last residue. D genes are given only for firm matches. Not every row has a clone size; where given, it reads once, few, many or a size class.

V,J,size,D,DNA,CDR3
TRBV19,TRBJ2-1,.,.,TGTGCCAGTAGTATTGGTCGGTCTAGAAATGAGCAGTTCTTC,CASSIGRSRNEQFF
TRBV11-2,TRBJ1-1,.,.,TGTGCCAGCAGCTTAAATAGACAGACTGAAGCTTTCTTT,CASSLNRQTEAFF
TRBV4-1,TRBJ1-5,.,.,TGCGCCAGCAGCCAAGGAAAGGACCCCTACGATAGCAATCAGCCCCAGCATTTT,CASSQGKDPYDSNQPQHF
TRBV5-1,TRBJ1-1,few,.,TGCGCCAGCAGCGCGGGACAAGACGAAGTAGCTTTCTTT,CASSAGQDEVAFF
TRBV7-8,TRBJ2-5,few,.,TGTGCCAGCAGCTGGGGTTTTGGGGGCCAAGAGACCCAGTACTTC,CASSWGFGGQETQYF
TRBV6-1,TRBJ2-6,many,.,TGTGCCAGCAGACAGGGATCCTCTGGGGCCAACGTCCTGACTTTC,CASRQGSSGANVLTF
TRBV6-5,TRBJ2-3,few,TRBD2,TGTGCCAGCAGGGCCCTAGCGGGAAGCCCAGATACGCAGTATTTT,CASRALAGSPDTQYF
TRBV3-1,TRBJ1-6,.,TRBD1,TGTGCCAGCAGGGGACAGGCTCCTGGACCCCTCCACTTT,CASRGQAPGPLHF
TRBV24-1,TRBJ2-7,.,.,TGTGCCACCAGTGATTCTCAGTACTACGAGCAGTACTTC,CATSDSQYYEQYF
TRBV9,TRBJ2-3,once,.,TGTGCCAGCAGCGTAACCGGGACGGAGGGTCAAGATACGCAGTATTTT,CASSVTGTEGQDTQYF
TRBV6-5,TRBJ1-2,few,.,TGTGCCAGCAGTGACACGAGGGCCCCCGGAGGGTTGGGAGGCTACACCTTC,CASSDTRAPGGLGGYTF
TRBV25-1,TRBJ2-1,.,TRBD2,TGTGCCAGCATTACGCCGGGTTGGCTAGCGGGATACTACAATGAGCAGTTCTTC,CASITPGWLAGYYNEQFF
TRBV19,TRBJ1-6,.,TRBD1,TGTGCCAGTAGTCCTTCCTCCGGGACAGCAAATTCACCCCTCCACTTT,CASSPSSGTANSPLHF
TRBV6-5,TRBJ1-2,.,TRBD1,TGTGCCAGCAGTACCTCGACAGGGGGCTATGGCTACACCTTC,CASSTSTGGYGYTF
TRBV5-5,TRBJ2-7,few,.,TGTGCCAGCAGCTTGGAGGGATGGGGAACTACCTACGAGCAGTACTTC,CASSLEGWGTTYEQYF
TRBV9,TRBJ2-3,.,.,TGTGCCAGCAGCGTAGCTGAGACAGATACGCAGTATTTT,CASSVAETDTQYF
TRBV4-2,TRBJ1-2,.,.,TGTGCCAGCAGCCAAGATTCGGCCAGGGGAGGGGATGGCTACACCTTC,CASSQDSARGGDGYTF
TRBV10-3,TRBJ1-1,.,.,TGTGCCATCAGTGCACACGATAACACTGAAGCTTTCTTT,CAISAHDNTEAFF
TRBV4-1,TRBJ1-2,few,TRBD1,TGCGCCAGCAGCCAGTGGGACAGTAAAAACTATGGCTACACCTTC,CASSQWDSKNYGYTF
TRBV5-6,TRBJ1-6,.,.,TGTGCCAGCAGCCTCCAGGGTTCCTATAATTCACCCCTCCACTTT,CASSLQGSYNSPLHF
TRBV28,TRBJ2-5,few,TRBD1,TGTGCCAGCAGTTCCTCCGGGACAGGGAAAGAGACCCAGTACTTC,CASSSSGTGKETQYF
TRBV3-1,TRBJ1-2,few,.,TGTGCCACCTCACAGGGACTAGCTAACTATGGCTACACCTTC,CATSQGLANYGYTF
TRBV12-3/TRBV12-4,TRBJ2-1,.,.,TGTGCCAGCAGTTTAGGGAGCTCGCTCTACAATGAGCAGTTCTTC,CASSLGSSLYNEQFF
TRBV27,TRBJ1-2,few,TRBD1,TGTGCCAGCAGTCGAGGAGCGACAGGGAACTATGGCTACACCTTC,CASSRGATGNYGYTF
TRBV19,TRBJ2-7,.,TRBD1,TGTGCCAGTAGTACCACAGGGGTGTTCTACGAGCAGTACTTC,CASSTTGVFYEQYF
TRBV5-5,TRBJ2-1,few,.,TGTGCCAGCCGGGGTGACGGCTCCTACAATGAGCAGTTCTTC,CASRGDGSYNEQFF
TRBV7-9,TRBJ2-1,.,.,TGTGCCAGCAGCCATCCTGTTGAGCAGTTCTTC,CASSHPVEQFF
TRBV4-1,TRBJ2-7,few,.,TGCGCCAGCAGCCAGCAGTACTTC,CASSQQYF
TRBV11-2,TRBJ2-2,.,.,TGTGCCAGCAGCCCGCTCAGGAACGCGAACACCGGGGAGCTGTTTTTT,CASSPLRNANTGELFF
TRBV12-3/TRBV12-4,TRBJ1-1,.,.,TGTGCCAGCAGTCCCGGACGCGGGCGACCCACTGAAGCTTTCTTT,CASSPGRGRPTEAFF
TRBV6-5,TRBJ1-2,few,.,TGTGCCAGCAGTTACGACCAAAGGGTCTATGGCTACACCTTC,CASSYDQRVYGYTF
TRBV7-2,TRBJ1-6,few,.,TGTGCCACCGGAAGACGAAACCTCGGCTCCTATAATTCACCCCTCCACTTT,CATGRRNLGSYNSPLHF
TRBV12-3/TRBV12-4,TRBJ1-5,few,TRBD1,TGTGCCAGCAGTACCCAAATGGGACAGGGATATCAGCCCCAGCATTTT,CASSTQMGQGYQPQHF
TRBV7-9,TRBJ1-2,many,TRBD1,TGTGCCAGCAGCTCTGAAACAGGGGGACGAGCTAACTATGGCTACACCTTC,CASSSETGGRANYGYTF
TRBV11-2,TRBJ1-1,few,.,TGTGCCAGCAGCTTATCCGGAAACCGCATGAACACTGAAGCTTTCTTT,CASSLSGNRMNTEAFF
TRBV3-1,TRBJ2-1,.,TRBD2,TGTGCCAGCAGCCAGGGGACTAGCGGGAGGTTCTATGAGCAGTTCTTC,CASSQGTSGRFYEQFF
TRBV5-6,TRBJ2-1,few,.,TGTGCCAGCAGCTTGGGGATACAGGACAATGAGCAGTTCTTC,CASSLGIQDNEQFF
TRBV7-6,TRBJ2-1,.,.,TGTGCCAGCAGCTTAAGTGGGACCCTCACCGATGAGCAGTTCTTC,CASSLSGTLTDEQFF
TRBV24-1,TRBJ1-2,few,.,TGTGCCACCAGTGATTCCGGTCGGGCCAACTATGGCTACACCTTC,CATSDSGRANYGYTF
TRBV7-2,TRBJ1-1,.,.,TGTGCCAGCAGTTCCCTAGGTGGATCTGAAGCTTTCTTT,CASSSLGGSEAFF
TRBV12-3/TRBV12-4,TRBJ2-3,once,TRBD2,TGTGCCAGCAGTTATTACTCCGGGACTAGCGGGGGGGACACAGATACGCAGTATTTT,CASSYYSGTSGGDTDTQYF
TRBV10-3,TRBJ1-5,.,.,TGTGCCATCGGGAGCCACCCGTTCCAGCCCCAGCATTTT,CAIGSHPFQPQHF
TRBV7-9,TRBJ2-7,.,TRBD2,TGTGCCAGCGGGGGGACTACCTACGAGCAGTACTTC,CASGGTTYEQYF
TRBV7-3,TRBJ2-2,few,TRBD2,TGTGCCAGCAGCTTAGGGGGACTAGCAACCCCCGGGGAGCTGTTTTTT,CASSLGGLATPGELFF
TRBV7-2,TRBJ2-3,.,TRBD1,TGTGCCAGCAGACCGCCGGGACAGGGAAGGGCAGATACGCAGTATTTT,CASRPPGQGRADTQYF
TRBV6-1,TRBJ2-1,.,TRBD2,TGTGCCAGCAGGGGTAGCGGGAGGACCTACAATGAGCAGTTCTTC,CASRGSGRTYNEQFF
TRBV6-6,TRBJ2-1,.,TRBD2,TGTGCCAGCAGCTGGACTAGGGATGAGCAGTTCTTC,CASSWTRDEQFF
TRBV7-2,TRBJ2-5,few,.,TGTGCCAGCAGCTTAGCCATAAGGCCGGGACTCCGAACAAGGACCCAGTACTTC,CASSLAIRPGLRTRTQYF
TRBV6-6,TRBJ2-7,once,TRBD1,TGTGCCAGCAGAGTGGACAGGGACTCCTACGAGCAGTACTTC,CASRVDRDSYEQYF
TRBV10-3,TRBJ2-7,.,.,TGTGCCATCAGTGTTCGAGACAGATCCTACGAGCAGTACTTC,CAISVRDRSYEQYF